This T cell receptor (beta chain) was recovered during a study of cytomegalovirus exposure and HLA in healthy donors. Findings and caveats of the study: In the analysis, some V segments, TRBV6-2 and TRBV6-3 included, were excluded as indistinguishable.

This PCR relied on a set of 60 Vbeta primers and 13 Jbeta primers. Assay used: immunoSEQ multiplex PCR; TCRdb lists only in-frame clones, some missing. The repertoire includes approximately 84,000 clones, roughly 72% of them detected once, and about 9% sits in the top ten. The germline V gene encodes CDR1 MNHNY and CDR2 SVGAGI (reference sequence). Trimming cost V 4 bases and J 9 bases, with 19 bases left between them. The CDR3 extends over 15 amino acids. This clone was found a few times. Its antigen is not known. The sequence derives from a middle-aged man in good health and CMV-seropositive. The V gene is TRBV6-6, the J gene TRBJ2-1; D is possibly TRBD2 (6 bases). The specimen was PBMCs. DNA for the CDR3: TGTGCCAGCAGTTCGCCCGGCGGGGAGAGGGGTGAGCAGTTCTTC. Its protein product is CASSSPGGERGEQFF.